This is a list of T cell receptor beta chains from one sample in a study of blood T cell repertoires in COVID-19. Some clones are missing from TCRdb's copy, which holds only in-frame ones; the method was immunoSEQ multiplex PCR. Altogether some 490,000 clones are present, 70% to 90% being singletons, with the ten largest covering approximately 2.9%. The sequenced material came from peripheral blood. The receptors come from a human donor in a cohort sampled during active COVID-19. The CDR3 runs from the conserved cysteine through the conserved F or W.

>TRBJ1-1|TRBV28
CASSFGRTGEETEAFF
>TRBJ2-5|TRBV5-6
CASSWGLAGAKETQYF
>TRBJ2-5|TRBV5-1
CASSLGQGAPSETQYF
>TRBJ2-1|TRBV12-5
CASGLVRGTSEIGLVNEQFF
>TRBJ1-5|TRBV30
CAWQQGSNQPQHF
>TRBJ1-1|TRBV29-1
CSVLTGGGTEAFF
>TRBJ1-2|TRBV3-1/TRBV3-2
CASSQDAGAGRGYTF
>TRBJ1-2|TRBV6-1
CASSEGPGPDGYTF
>TRBJ1-5|TRBV19
CASSGGQGGNQPQHF
>TRBJ1-2|TRBV28
CASQTDAGMGNGYTF
>TRBJ2-1|TRBV5-1
CASSGTFTGGSRQQFF
>TRBJ1-1|TRBV20-1
CSASKQNTEAFF
>TRBJ2-3|TRBV21-1
CASSKAGDGSTDTQYF
>TRBJ2-5|TRBV28
CASSLAAGFIETQYF
>TRBJ2-2|TRBV5-1
CASSLGTGYAGELFF
>TRBJ1-2|TRBV29-1
CSVEIQGYYGYTF
>TRBJ1-4|TRBV10-3
CAISETGGYLFF
>TRBJ1-2|TRBV5-1
CASSLGPGQGDNGYTF
>TRBJ2-7|TRBV7-2
CASSFSQLDEQYF
>TRBJ2-2|TRBV27
CASSLALAGAGELFF
>TRBJ2-2|TRBV7-9
CASSPMTNTGELFF
>TRBJ1-2|TRBV7-2
CASSEGGQGYGYTF
>TRBJ1-1|TRBV27
CASQQGANTEAFF
>TRBJ2-1|TRBV7-3
CASSRTSDGYNEQFF
>TRBJ2-2|TRBV4-1
CASSPSRGLAGGPGTGELFF
>TRBJ1-5|TRBV19
CASSIGTGGNQPQHF
>TRBJ1-4|TRBV19
CASSMRARDEKLFF
>TRBJ2-7|TRBV4-2
CASSQGTSGNYEQYF
>TRBJ1-1|TRBV23-1
CASSQIGRENTEAFF
>TRBJ2-1|TRBV6-1
CASSEVWWNSQWNNEQFF
>TRBJ1-1|TRBV5-4
CASSATGASTEAFF
>TRBJ1-2|TRBV9
CASSRTGTNYGYTF
>TRBJ2-4|TRBV20-1
CSASIIAKNIQYF
>TRBJ1-5|TRBV19
CASSSHFSNQPQHF
>TRBJ1-4|TRBV19
CASIPNSGEKLFF
>TRBJ1-5|TRBV24-1
CATSDFMIRDQPQHF
>TRBJ1-2|TRBV3-1/TRBV3-2
CASSPLQGAFGYTF
>TRBJ2-7|TRBV11-2
CASSPRTGPFYEQYF
>TRBJ2-7|TRBV27
CASSFSISYEQYF
>TRBJ1-1|TRBV7-9
CASSHATVPNTEAFF
>TRBJ2-5|TRBV30
CAWSGGWGQETQYF
>TRBJ2-2|TRBV7-3
CASSTIEEAGELFF
>TRBJ2-3|TRBV7-3
CASSPGLAGGPDF
>TRBJ1-1|TRBV7-2
CASSPSGGTEAFF
>TRBJ1-2|TRBV7-2
CASSPPGQGFGGYTF
>TRBJ1-2|TRBV2
CASSEARVDYGYTF
>TRBJ1-1|TRBV6-2/TRBV6-3
CASSGFSTGDVGTEAFF